Described below is a single T cell receptor beta chain sequence and its context. Methods used by the authors: Amplified reference gene primers provided the basis for estimating nucleated cell counts. Sequencing was performed with immunoSEQ multiplex PCR; in TCRdb, only in-frame clones are kept and a portion is missing. D and trimming come from the DNA, and the V and J calls and clone size come from that table. The sample gives some 150,000 clones, about 88% of which show up once; roughly 2.7% is in the top ten. The ends were cut back, 6 bases at V and 8 bases at J, with 16 bases in the middle. The germline V gene has CDR1 ENHRY and CDR2 SYGVKD. There are 13 residues in the CDR3. This sample is drawn from a study of blood T cell repertoires in COVID-19. In the study overall: Sites in the United States, Italy and Spain provided acute and convalescent COVID-19 samples.

The sequenced material came from peripheral blood. This sequence joins TRBV10-3 and TRBJ1-2; D may be TRBD1 (5 bases). The sequence was obtained from a human donor with acute or convalescent COVID-19. The donor label of this sample is uncertain. The CDR3 loop reads CAISVTGTAGYTF. CDR3 DNA: TGTGCCATCAGCGTCACCGGGACTGCGGGCTACACCTTC.